A selection of T cell receptor beta chains follows, all from one sample in a study of T cell responses to AZD1222 COVID-19 vaccine. The protocol was immunoSEQ multiplex PCR, while the TCRdb copy is restricted to in-frame clones and leaves out a portion. The sample carries approximately 150,000 clones, around 87% recorded once. The starting material was peripheral blood, obtained 28 days after the second AZD1222 dose. These receptors all stem from an adult who received the AZD1222 COVID-19 vaccine. The CDR3 runs from the conserved cysteine through the conserved F or W. The D gene is left open where the match is weak. A row's size may be missing; if present it is once, few, many or a size class.

d_gene: .; abundance: .; v_gene: TRBV6-2/TRBV6-3; j_gene: TRBJ1-4; CDR3aa: CASSYGGWGEKLFF; CDR3nt: TGTGCCAGCAGTTACGGGGGATGGGGTGAAAAACTGTTTTTT
d_gene: TRBD1; abundance: .; v_gene: TRBV3-1/TRBV3-2; j_gene: TRBJ1-2; CDR3aa: CASSPRTGGVYGYTF; CDR3nt: TGTGCCAGCAGCCCACGGACAGGGGGCGTGTATGGCTACACCTTC
d_gene: .; abundance: .; v_gene: TRBV6-1; j_gene: TRBJ2-3; CDR3aa: CASSEVGGRADTQYF; CDR3nt: TGTGCCAGCAGTGAAGTAGGGGGGAGGGCAGATACGCAGTATTTT
d_gene: .; abundance: .; v_gene: TRBV19; j_gene: TRBJ2-3; CDR3aa: CASSRADRDTDTQYF; CDR3nt: TGTGCCAGTAGTAGGGCCGATCGAGACACAGATACGCAGTATTTT
d_gene: .; abundance: once; v_gene: TRBV10-3; j_gene: TRBJ1-6; CDR3aa: CAISEGFPYNSPLHF; CDR3nt: TGTGCCATCAGTGAGGGGTTCCCCTATAATTCACCCCTCCACTTT
d_gene: TRBD2; abundance: .; v_gene: TRBV5-1; j_gene: TRBJ2-5; CDR3aa: CASSLVAGGLGTQYF; CDR3nt: TGCGCCAGCAGCTTGGTTGCGGGGGGCCTGGGGACCCAGTACTTC
d_gene: .; abundance: .; v_gene: TRBV28; j_gene: TRBJ1-5; CDR3aa: CASSLRPFQPQHF; CDR3nt: TGTGCCAGCAGTTTAAGACCGTTTCAGCCCCAGCATTTT
d_gene: .; abundance: once; v_gene: TRBV18; j_gene: TRBJ1-1; CDR3aa: CASSPNMNTEAFF; CDR3nt: TGTGCCAGCTCACCAAACATGAACACTGAAGCTTTCTTT
d_gene: .; abundance: .; v_gene: TRBV21-1; j_gene: TRBJ1-2; CDR3aa: CASSKGARDRKMGYGYTF; CDR3nt: TGTGCCAGCAGCAAAGGTGCGAGAGACCGGAAAATGGGGTATGGCTACACCTTC
d_gene: .; abundance: .; v_gene: TRBV19; j_gene: TRBJ1-5; CDR3aa: CASRALEPDQPQHF; CDR3nt: TGTGCCAGTAGGGCACTTGAACCCGATCAGCCCCAGCATTTT
d_gene: .; abundance: .; v_gene: TRBV18; j_gene: TRBJ2-2; CDR3aa: CASSRDNTGELFF; CDR3nt: TGTGCCAGCTCAAGGGATAACACCGGGGAGCTGTTTTTT
d_gene: .; abundance: .; v_gene: TRBV29-1; j_gene: TRBJ2-3; CDR3aa: CSVPPGGEVDTQYF; CDR3nt: TGCAGCGTCCCCCCAGGTGGGGAGGTAGATACGCAGTATTTT
d_gene: TRBD1; abundance: .; v_gene: TRBV13; j_gene: TRBJ1-2; CDR3aa: CASSTGTGDQYTF; CDR3nt: TGTGCCAGCAGCACCGGGACAGGAGACCAGTACACCTTC
d_gene: .; abundance: .; v_gene: TRBV3-1/TRBV3-2; j_gene: TRBJ1-1; CDR3aa: CASSASLNTEAFF; CDR3nt: TGTGCCAGCAGCGCCTCATTAAACACTGAAGCTTTCTTT
d_gene: TRBD2; abundance: .; v_gene: TRBV7-2; j_gene: TRBJ2-4; CDR3aa: CASSLYGGSGGIGIQYF; CDR3nt: TGTGCCAGCAGCTTATATGGGGGTAGCGGGGGAATCGGCATTCAGTACTTC
d_gene: .; abundance: few; v_gene: TRBV6-6; j_gene: TRBJ2-5; CDR3aa: CASQLPLQTQYF; CDR3nt: TGTGCCAGCCAACTCCCACTACAGACCCAGTACTTC
d_gene: TRBD1; abundance: .; v_gene: TRBV4-1; j_gene: TRBJ2-2; CDR3aa: CASSHDRARTGELFF; CDR3nt: TGCGCCAGCAGCCACGACAGGGCACGGACCGGGGAGCTGTTTTTT
d_gene: TRBD2; abundance: .; v_gene: TRBV10-2; j_gene: TRBJ2-1; CDR3aa: CASSWPPAGGFYNEQFF; CDR3nt: TGCGCCAGCAGTTGGCCCCCAGCGGGGGGCTTCTACAATGAGCAGTTCTTC
d_gene: .; abundance: .; v_gene: TRBV6-1; j_gene: TRBJ2-1; CDR3aa: CASSEAPHNEQFF; CDR3nt: TGTGCCAGCAGTGAAGCACCTCACAATGAGCAGTTCTTC
d_gene: TRBD1; abundance: .; v_gene: TRBV7-2; j_gene: TRBJ1-4; CDR3aa: CASSLGTGVEKLFF; CDR3nt: TGTGCCAGCAGCTTAGGGACAGGGGTTGAAAAACTGTTTTTT
d_gene: TRBD1; abundance: once; v_gene: TRBV4-2; j_gene: TRBJ1-2; CDR3aa: CASSPQTGGYGYTF; CDR3nt: TGTGCCAGCAGCCCCCAGACAGGGGGCTATGGCTACACCTTC
d_gene: .; abundance: .; v_gene: TRBV5-1; j_gene: TRBJ2-7; CDR3aa: CASSFGGAYEQYF; CDR3nt: TGCGCCAGCAGCTTTGGGGGAGCCTACGAGCAGTACTTC
d_gene: .; abundance: .; v_gene: TRBV18; j_gene: TRBJ1-6; CDR3aa: CASSSQTRGHPNNSPLHF; CDR3nt: TGTGCCAGCTCATCGCAGACGAGGGGTCATCCCAATAATTCACCCCTCCACTTT
d_gene: .; abundance: .; v_gene: TRBV4-3; j_gene: TRBJ2-7; CDR3aa: CASSQEVAAYEQYF; CDR3nt: TGCGCCAGCAGCCAAGAGGTAGCGGCGTACGAGCAGTACTTC
d_gene: TRBD2; abundance: .; v_gene: TRBV19; j_gene: TRBJ2-1; CDR3aa: CASSIGLAGGGEQFF; CDR3nt: TGTGCCAGTAGTATAGGACTAGCGGGGGGCGGTGAGCAGTTCTTC
d_gene: .; abundance: .; v_gene: TRBV5-1; j_gene: TRBJ1-1; CDR3aa: CASSLTGSTEAFF; CDR3nt: TGCGCCAGCAGCTTAACGGGGAGCACTGAAGCTTTCTTT
d_gene: .; abundance: .; v_gene: TRBV7-9; j_gene: TRBJ1-1; CDR3aa: CASSFEDQRGNTEAFF; CDR3nt: TGTGCCAGCAGCTTTGAGGACCAACGGGGCAACACTGAAGCTTTCTTT